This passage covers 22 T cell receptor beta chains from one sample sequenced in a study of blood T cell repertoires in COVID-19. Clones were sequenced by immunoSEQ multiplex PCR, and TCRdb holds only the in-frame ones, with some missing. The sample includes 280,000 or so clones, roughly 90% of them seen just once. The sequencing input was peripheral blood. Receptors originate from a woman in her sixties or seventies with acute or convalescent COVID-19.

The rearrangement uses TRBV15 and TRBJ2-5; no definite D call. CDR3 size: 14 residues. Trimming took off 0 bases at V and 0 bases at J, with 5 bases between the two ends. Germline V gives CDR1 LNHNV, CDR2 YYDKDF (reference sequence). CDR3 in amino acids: CATSREQYQETQYF. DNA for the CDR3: TGTGCCACCAGCAGAGAGCAGTACCAAGAGACCCAGTACTTC. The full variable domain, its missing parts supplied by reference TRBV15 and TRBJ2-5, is DAMVIQNPRYQVTQFGKPVTLSCSQTLNHNVMYWYQQKSSQAPKLLFHYYDKDFNNEADTPDNFQSRRPNTSFCFLDIRSPGLGDTAMYLCATSREQYQETQYFGPGTRLLVL.

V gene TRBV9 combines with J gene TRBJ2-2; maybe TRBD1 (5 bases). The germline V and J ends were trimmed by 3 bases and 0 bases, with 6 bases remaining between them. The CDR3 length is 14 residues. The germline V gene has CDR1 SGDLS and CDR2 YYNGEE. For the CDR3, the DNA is TGTGCCAGCAGCGGGACACCGAACACCGGGGAGCTGTTTTTT. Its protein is CASSGTPNTGELFF.

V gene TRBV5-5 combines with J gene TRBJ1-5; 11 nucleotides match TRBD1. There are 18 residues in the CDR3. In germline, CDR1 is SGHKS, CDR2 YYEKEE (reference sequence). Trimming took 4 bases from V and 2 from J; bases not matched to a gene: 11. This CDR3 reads CASSTRGQGAWGNQPQHF. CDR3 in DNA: TGTGCCAGCAGCACACGTGGACAGGGGGCTTGGGGCAATCAGCCCCAGCATTTT. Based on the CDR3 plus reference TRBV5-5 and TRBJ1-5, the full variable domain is DAGVTQSPTHLIKTRGQQVTLRCSPISGHKSVSWYQQVLGQGPQFIFQYYEKEERGRGNFPDRFSARQFPNYSSELNVNALLLGDSALYLCASSTRGQGAWGNQPQHFGDGTRLSIL.

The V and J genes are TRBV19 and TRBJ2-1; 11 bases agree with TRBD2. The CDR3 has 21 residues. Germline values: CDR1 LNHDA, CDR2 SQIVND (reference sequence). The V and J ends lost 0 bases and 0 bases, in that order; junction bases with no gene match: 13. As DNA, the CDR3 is TGTGCCAGTAGTATAGATAGGGGGCTAGCGGGGGGCCGATACTCCTACAATGAGCAGTTCTTC. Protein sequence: CASSIDRGLAGGRYSYNEQFF.

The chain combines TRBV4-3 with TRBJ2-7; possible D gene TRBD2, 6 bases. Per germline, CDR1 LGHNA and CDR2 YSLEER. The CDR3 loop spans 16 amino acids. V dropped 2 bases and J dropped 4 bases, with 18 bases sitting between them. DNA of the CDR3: TGCGCCAGCAGCCAAAACCACGGAGGGGTCTTATACGAGCAGTACTTC. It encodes CASSQNHGGVLYEQYF.

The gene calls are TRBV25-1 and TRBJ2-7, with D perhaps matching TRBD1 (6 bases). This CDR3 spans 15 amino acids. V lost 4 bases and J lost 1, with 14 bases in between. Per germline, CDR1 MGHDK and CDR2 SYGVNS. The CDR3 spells CASSALSGTSYEQYF. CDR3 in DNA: TGTGCCAGCAGTGCGCTGTCAGGGACATCCTACGAGCAGTACTTC.

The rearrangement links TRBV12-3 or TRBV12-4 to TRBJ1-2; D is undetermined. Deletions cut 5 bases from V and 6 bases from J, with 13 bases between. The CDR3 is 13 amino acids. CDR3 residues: CASSPDSGNGYTF. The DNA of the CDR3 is TGTGCCAGCAGTCCGGATTCGGGGAATGGCTACACCTTC.

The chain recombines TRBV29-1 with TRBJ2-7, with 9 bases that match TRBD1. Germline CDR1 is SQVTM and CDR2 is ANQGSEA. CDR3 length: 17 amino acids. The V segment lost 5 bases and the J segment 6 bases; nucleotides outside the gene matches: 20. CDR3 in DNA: TGCAGCGTTCCTCAAGCTCCGGGACAGGGAAGTAACGGCGAGCAGTACTTC. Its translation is CSVPQAPGQGSNGEQYF.

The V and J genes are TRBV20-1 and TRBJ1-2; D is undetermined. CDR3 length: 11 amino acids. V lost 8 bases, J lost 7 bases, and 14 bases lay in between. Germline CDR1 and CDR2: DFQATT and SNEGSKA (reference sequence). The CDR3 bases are TGCAGTATTCCCACGGGAGGTGGCTACACCTTC. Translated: CSIPTGGGYTF.

This chain's CDR3 is CASSVDAAGTDTQYF. For the CDR3, the DNA is TGTGCCAGCAGCGTAGACGCGGCTGGCACAGATACGCAGTATTTT. The chain employs TRBV9 and TRBJ2-3; D not resolved. With 0 bases removed from V and 1 base from J, the gap between germline ends came to 9 bases. The CDR3 length is 15 residues. From germline, CDR1 is SGDLS and CDR2 YYNGEE.

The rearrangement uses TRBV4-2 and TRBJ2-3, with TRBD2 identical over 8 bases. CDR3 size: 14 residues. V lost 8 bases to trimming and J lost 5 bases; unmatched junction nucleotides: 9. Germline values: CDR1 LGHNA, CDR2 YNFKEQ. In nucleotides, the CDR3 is TGTGCCAGCGCCGTCGGGGGGGAAGAAGATACGCAGTATTTT. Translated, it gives CASAVGGEEDTQYF.

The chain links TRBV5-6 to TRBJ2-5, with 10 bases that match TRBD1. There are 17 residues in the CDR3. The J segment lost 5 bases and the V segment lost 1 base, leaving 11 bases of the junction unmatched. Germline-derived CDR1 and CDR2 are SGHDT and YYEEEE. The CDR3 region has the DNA TGTGCCAGCAGCTTGCAGGACAGGGGGTATCCCCCCGAGACCCAGTACTTC. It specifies CASSLQDRGYPPETQYF.

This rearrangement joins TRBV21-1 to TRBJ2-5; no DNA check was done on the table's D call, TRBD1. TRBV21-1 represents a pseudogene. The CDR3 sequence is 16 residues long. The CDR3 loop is CASSKGSGQGKETQYF. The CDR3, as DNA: TGTGCCAGCAGCAAAGGGTCGGGGCAGGGGAAAGAGACCCAGTACTTC.

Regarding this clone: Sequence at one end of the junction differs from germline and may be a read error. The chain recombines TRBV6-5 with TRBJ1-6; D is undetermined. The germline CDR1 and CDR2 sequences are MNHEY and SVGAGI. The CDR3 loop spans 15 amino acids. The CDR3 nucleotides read TGTGTCAGCAGTAACCTCCAGGCCGATAATTCACCCCTCCACTTT. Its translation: CVSSNLQADNSPLHF.

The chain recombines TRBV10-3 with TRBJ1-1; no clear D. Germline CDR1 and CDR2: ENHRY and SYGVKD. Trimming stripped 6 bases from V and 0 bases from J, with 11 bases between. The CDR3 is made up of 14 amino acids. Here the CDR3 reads CAIRSGGVNTEAFF. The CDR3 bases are TGTGCCATCAGATCGGGCGGGGTGAACACTGAAGCTTTCTTT.

CDR3 bases: TGTGCCAGCAGCCAAGCTGCTAGCGCTACCTACGAGCAGTACTTC. Translated, it gives CASSQAASATYEQYF. The chain has TRBV3-1 (or the pseudogene TRBV3-2) and TRBJ2-7, with D maybe TRBD2 (6 bases). Germline V gene sequence: CDR1 LGHDT, CDR2 YNNKEL (reference sequence). CDR3 length: 15 residues. V shed 1 base and J shed 2 bases, with 12 bases lying between them.

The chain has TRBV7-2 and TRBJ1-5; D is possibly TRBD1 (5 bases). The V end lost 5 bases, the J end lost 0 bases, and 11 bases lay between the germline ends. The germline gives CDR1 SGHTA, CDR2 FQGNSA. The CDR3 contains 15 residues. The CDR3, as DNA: TGTGCCAGCAGCCCGACAGTCTATAGCAATCAGCCCCAGCATTTT. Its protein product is CASSPTVYSNQPQHF.

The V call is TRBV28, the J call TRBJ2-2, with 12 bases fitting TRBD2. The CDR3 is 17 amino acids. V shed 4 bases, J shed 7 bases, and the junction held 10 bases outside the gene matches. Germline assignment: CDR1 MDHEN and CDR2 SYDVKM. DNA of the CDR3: TGTGCCAGCAGTTCAGCTAGCGGGAGGGCCTTAATCGGGGAGCTGTTTTTT. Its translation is CASSSASGRALIGELFF.

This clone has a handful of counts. CDR3 nucleotides: TGTGCCAGCAGCTGGCGGGACAGGGGGAACACCGGGGAGCTGTTTTTT. It specifies CASSWRDRGNTGELFF. This sequence joins TRBV5-5 and TRBJ2-2, with 10 bases that match TRBD1. The germline V gene encodes CDR1 SGHKS and CDR2 YYEKEE (reference sequence). V lost 3 bases to trimming and J lost 1 base; unmatched junction nucleotides: 3. The CDR3 has 16 amino acids.

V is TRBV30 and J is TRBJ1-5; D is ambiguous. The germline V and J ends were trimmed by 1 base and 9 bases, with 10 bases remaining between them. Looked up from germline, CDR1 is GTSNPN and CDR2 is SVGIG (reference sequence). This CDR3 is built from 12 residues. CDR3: CAWSGSAGPQHF. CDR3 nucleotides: TGTGCCTGGAGTGGTTCCGCGGGGCCCCAGCATTTT.

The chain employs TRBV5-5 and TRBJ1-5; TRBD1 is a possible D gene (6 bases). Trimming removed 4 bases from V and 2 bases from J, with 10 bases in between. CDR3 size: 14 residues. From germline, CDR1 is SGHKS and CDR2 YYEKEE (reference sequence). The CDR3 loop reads CASSGGQRNQPQHF. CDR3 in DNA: TGTGCCAGCAGCGGAGGACAGCGCAATCAGCCCCAGCATTTT. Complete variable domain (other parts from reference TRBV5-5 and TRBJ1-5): DAGVTQSPTHLIKTRGQQVTLRCSPISGHKSVSWYQQVLGQGPQFIFQYYEKEERGRGNFPDRFSARQFPNYSSELNVNALLLGDSALYLCASSGGQRNQPQHFGDGTRLSIL.

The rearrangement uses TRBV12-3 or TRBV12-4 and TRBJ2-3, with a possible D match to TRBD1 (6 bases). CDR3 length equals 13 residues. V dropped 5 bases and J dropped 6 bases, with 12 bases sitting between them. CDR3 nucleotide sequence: TGTGCCAGCAGTAAACAGGGAATCGATACGCAGTATTTT. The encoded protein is CASSKQGIDTQYF.